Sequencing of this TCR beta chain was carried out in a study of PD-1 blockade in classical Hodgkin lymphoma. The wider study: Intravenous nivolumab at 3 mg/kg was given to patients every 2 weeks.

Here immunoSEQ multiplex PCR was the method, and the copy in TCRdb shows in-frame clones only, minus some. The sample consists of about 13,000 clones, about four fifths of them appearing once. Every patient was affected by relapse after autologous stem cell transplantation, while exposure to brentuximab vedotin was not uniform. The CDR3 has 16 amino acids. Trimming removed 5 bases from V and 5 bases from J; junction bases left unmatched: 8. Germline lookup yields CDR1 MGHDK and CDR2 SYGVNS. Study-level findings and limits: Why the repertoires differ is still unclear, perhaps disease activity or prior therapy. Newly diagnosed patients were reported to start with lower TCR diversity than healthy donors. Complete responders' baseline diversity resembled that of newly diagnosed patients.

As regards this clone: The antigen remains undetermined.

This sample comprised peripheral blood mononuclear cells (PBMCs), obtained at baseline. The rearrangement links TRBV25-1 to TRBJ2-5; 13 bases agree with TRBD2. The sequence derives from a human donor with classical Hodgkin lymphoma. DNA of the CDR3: TGTGCCAGCAGTAAGGGACTAGCGGGAAGAGGGGAGACCCAGTACTTC. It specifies CASSKGLAGRGETQYF. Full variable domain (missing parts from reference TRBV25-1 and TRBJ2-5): EADIYQTPRYLVIGTGKKITLECSQTMGHDKMYWYQQDPGMELHLIHYSYGVNSTEKGDLSSESTVSRIRTEHFPLTLESARPSHTSQYLCASSKGLAGRGETQYFGPGTRLLVL.